This passage covers 9 T cell receptor beta chains from one sample sequenced in a study of blood T cells in healthy people across ages (dated by TCRdb to between 2014 and 2017). The library relied on 5' RACE. The sequencing machine was an Illumina HiSeq 2500. A second roughly 7 to 11 cycle PCR used a sample-barcoded 5' primer and a J-beta primer mix. TCRdb reworked the public reads: Q25 trimming with fastp, MiXCR clone assembly, productive beta chains retained. All rows with the same CDR3 protein become a single entry with the most common DNA and genes. The table for this sample lists about 1.8 million distinct CDR3 sequences; around half of them were counted only once. The leading ten clones occupy approximately 2.1% of the sample. Material for sequencing was blood. The source of these receptors is a woman between 40 and 55 years old in good health.

The V gene is TRBV28, the J gene TRBJ2-3; 8 bases align to TRBD1. V was clipped by 6 bases and J by 5 bases; unmatched bases: 10. The CDR3 totals 15 residues. Germline assignment: CDR1 MDHEN and CDR2 SYDVKM. Written as DNA, the CDR3 is TGTGCCAGCAGGACCCTGGACAGGGCGGGAGATACGCAGTATTTT. The encoded protein is CASRTLDRAGDTQYF. Filled out from reference TRBV28 and TRBJ2-3, the complete variable domain reads DVKVTQSSRYLVKRTGEKVFLECVQDMDHENMFWYRQDPGLGLRLIYFSYDVKMKEKGDIPEGYSVSREKKERFSLILESASTNQTSMYLCASRTLDRAGDTQYFGPGTRLTVL.

This clonotype was seen ten or more times. The junction departs from germline at one end; a sequencing error may be responsible. V and J are TRBV7-7 and TRBJ2-5, with 7 positions matching TRBD2. The CDR3 totals 14 residues. The germline gives CDR1 SSHAT, CDR2 FNYEAQ (reference sequence). CDR3 sequence (DNA): TGTGCTAGCAGCTTATCTGGGGAGGGAGAGACCCAGTACTTC. Translating it yields CASSLSGEGETQYF.

This clonotype was seen only a few times. V usage is TRBV7-9 and J usage is TRBJ2-5; D uncertain. CDR3 length: 14 residues. Between the trimmed V and J ends, which lost 2 bases and 7 bases, there was a span of 14 bases. The germline V gene has CDR1 SEHNR and CDR2 FQNEAQ (reference sequence). As DNA, the CDR3 is TGTGCCAGCAGCTTACCGGCAGACCTGAGGACCCAGTACTTC. The encoded protein is CASSLPADLRTQYF.

The chain combines TRBV7-9 with TRBJ1-5; TRBD1 aligns across 7 bases. The CDR3 length is 15 residues. Trimming took 10 bases from V and 4 from J; bases not matched to a gene: 13. Germline-derived CDR1 and CDR2 are SEHNR and FQNEAQ (reference sequence). In nucleotides, the CDR3 is TGTGCCACCCGACTAGAGGGGGCGCGGAATCAGCCCCAGCATTTT. It is translated as CATRLEGARNQPQHF.

The chain links TRBV28 to TRBJ2-1; TRBD1 matches at 7 bases. The germline V gene has CDR1 MDHEN and CDR2 SYDVKM. The V gene end was trimmed by 10 bases and the J gene end by 6 bases; junction bases not matched to a gene: 12. The CDR3 runs 14 residues. This chain's CDR3 is CATLGQSSFNEQFF. The DNA of the CDR3 is TGTGCCACCCTGGGACAGTCGAGCTTCAATGAGCAGTTCTTC.

The chain has TRBV6-5 and TRBJ2-3, with D perhaps assigned TRBD1 or TRBD2 (5 bases each). The CDR3 is made up of 16 amino acids. V was shortened by 2 bases and J by 6 bases, with 18 bases between the two germline ends. Per germline, CDR1 MNHEY and CDR2 SVGAGI. The CDR3 region has the DNA TGTGCCAGCAGTTACGGGGGATTGGACCTGGGGGATACGCAGTATTTT. It encodes CASSYGGLDLGDTQYF.

V gene TRBV6-5 combines with J gene TRBJ2-5, with 8 bases identical to TRBD1. This CDR3 is built from 13 residues. Unmatched junction bases numbered 11, after V lost 5 bases and J lost 12 bases. Germline V CDR1 and CDR2: MNHEY, SVGAGI. CDR3 residues: CASSDEGQAREYF. The CDR3 region has the DNA TGTGCCAGCAGTGACGAGGGACAGGCGAGAGAGTACTTC.

This clonotype has only a few counts. The chain carries TRBV6-6 and TRBJ2-1; D is undetermined. Trimming took off 2 bases at V and 4 bases at J, with 12 bases between the two ends. Germline loops: CDR1 MNHNY, CDR2 SVGAGI (reference sequence). The CDR3 sequence is 15 residues long. CDR3 nucleotide sequence: TGTGCCAGCAGTTACGGCCAGGCAGAGTACAATGAGCAGTTCTTC. This codes for CASSYGQAEYNEQFF.

The table lists this clonotype with a few counts. This chain links TRBV5-5 with TRBJ2-4; maybe TRBD1 (7 bases). Germline V CDR1 and CDR2: SGHKS, YYEKEE (reference sequence). Trimming stripped 2 bases from V and 8 bases from J, with 23 bases between. This CDR3 has 17 residues. CDR3 loop: CASSFGRQGLFGDIQYF. Written as DNA, the CDR3 is TGTGCCAGCAGCTTTGGGAGACAGGGACTCTTTGGGGACATTCAGTACTTC.